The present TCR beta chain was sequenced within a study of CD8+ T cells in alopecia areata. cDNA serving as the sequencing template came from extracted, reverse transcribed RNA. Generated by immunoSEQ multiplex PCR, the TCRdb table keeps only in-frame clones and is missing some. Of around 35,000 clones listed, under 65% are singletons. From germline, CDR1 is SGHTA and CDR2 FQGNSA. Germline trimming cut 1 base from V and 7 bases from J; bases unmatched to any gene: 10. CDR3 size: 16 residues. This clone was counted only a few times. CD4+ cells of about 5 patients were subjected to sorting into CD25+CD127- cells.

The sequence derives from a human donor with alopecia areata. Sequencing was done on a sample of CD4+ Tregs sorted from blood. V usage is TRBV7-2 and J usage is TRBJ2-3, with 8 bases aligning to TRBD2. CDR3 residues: CASSLVPGGAQYTQYF. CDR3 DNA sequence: TGTGCCAGCAGCTTAGTCCCGGGGGGGGCTCAATATACGCAGTATTTT.